Listed here are 14 T cell receptor beta chains from one sample, sequenced in a study of T-cell memory formation after mild COVID-19. TCRdb itself ran the 5' RACE reads through MiXCR, one entry per CDR3 protein. This sample has 350,000 to 550,000 distinct CDR3 sequences; roughly 18% occur once, and the top ten carry 20% to 25%. Sequencing was done on a sample of PBMCs or a T cell subset sorted from them (not recorded which). The receptors originated from a man aged 18 to 29 who had mild COVID-19 (a few samples of this study predate the infection). Cell type and time point are not known.

This chain uses TRBV12-3 or TRBV12-4 with TRBJ2-5; TRBD1 is a possible D gene (5 bases). This CDR3 region has 14 residues. V was pared by 2 bases and J by 4 bases, with 11 bases between. DNA of the CDR3: TGTGCCAGCAGTTTAACAGAACAGGCAGAGACCCAGTACTTC. Translation: CASSLTEQAETQYF.

J is TRBJ2-3 and V is TRBV16; D may correspond to TRBD1 or TRBD2 (5 bases each). The CDR3 is 15 residues long. Trimming removed 7 bases at V and 0 bases at J, with 14 bases between. Germline-derived CDR1 and CDR2 are KGHSY and FQNENV. CDR3 protein: CASTPRDRSTDTQYF. DNA for the CDR3: TGTGCCAGCACACCAAGGGACCGAAGCACAGATACGCAGTATTTT. Full variable domain (missing parts from reference TRBV16 and TRBJ2-3): GEEVAQTPKHLVRGEGQKAKLYCAPIKGHSYVFWYQQVLKNEFKFLISFQNENVFDETGMPKERFSAKCLPNSPCSLEIQATKLEDSAVYFCASTPRDRSTDTQYFGPGTRLTVL.

This clonotype was observed a handful of times. This chain links TRBV20-1 with TRBJ2-5; TRBD1 matches 8 bases. The CDR3 extends over 13 amino acids. Trimming took 6 bases from V and 1 from J; bases not matched to a gene: 4. CDR1 is DFQATT and CDR2 is SNEGSKA in the germline V gene (reference sequence). CDR3 bases: TGCAGTGCAGGGACAGGAACCCAAGAGACCCAGTACTTC. Its protein product is CSAGTGTQETQYF.

This clonotype was observed a handful of times. This chain joins TRBV6-2 or TRBV6-3 and TRBJ1-5; unclear D gene. Trimming stripped 0 bases from V and 10 bases from J, with 10 bases between. Germline CDR1 MNHEY, CDR2 SVGEGT. The CDR3 loop spans 13 amino acids. CDR3 sequence (DNA): TGTGCCAGCAGTTACTCAGGGCGGGGACCCCAGCATTTT. It specifies CASSYSGRGPQHF.

This clonotype was found many times. A junction end diverges from the germline sequence, so it may reflect a read error. The rearrangement uses TRBV12-3 or TRBV12-4 and TRBJ2-3, with D perhaps given as TRBD1 or TRBD2 (5 bases each). The CDR3 has 14 amino acids. The DNA for the CDR3 is TGTGCCAGCAGTCCCCGGGACCGCACGGATACGCAGTATTTT. Translated, it gives CASSPRDRTDTQYF.

The gene calls are TRBV3-1 and TRBJ2-5; D gene uncertain. The germline gives CDR1 LGHDT, CDR2 YNNKEL (reference sequence). The CDR3 covers 14 residues. V lost 3 bases and J lost 1, with 9 bases in between. CDR3 sequence: CASSHLSGQETQYF. The CDR3 nucleotides are TGTGCCAGCAGCCACCTTTCAGGCCAAGAGACCCAGTACTTC.

The chain uses TRBV2 and TRBJ1-5; TRBD1 might be the D (5 bases). The germline gives CDR1 SNHLY, CDR2 FYNNEI. Between the trimmed V and J ends, which lost 3 bases and 2 bases, there was a span of 11 bases. This CDR3 is 15 amino acids long. CDR3 DNA: TGTGCCAGCAGTGACTGGGGCAGCGGCAATCAGCCCCAGCATTTT. Amino acids: CASSDWGSGNQPQHF.

This chain connects TRBV4-1 to TRBJ2-7; TRBD1 aligns across 11 bases. This CDR3 has 14 residues. Germline CDR1 MGHRA, CDR2 YSYEKL. V shed 8 bases, J shed 0 bases, and the junction held 3 bases outside the gene matches. This chain's CDR3 is CASVGQGGSYEQYF. CDR3 DNA sequence: TGCGCCAGCGTGGGACAGGGGGGCTCCTACGAGCAGTACTTC.

The rearrangement uses TRBV12-3 or TRBV12-4 and TRBJ2-1; D is unresolved. V was trimmed by 6 bases and J by 2 bases, leaving 11 bases between them. There are 14 residues in the CDR3. The CDR3 here is CASRFQGTYNEQFF. For the CDR3, the DNA is TGTGCCAGCAGGTTCCAAGGGACCTACAATGAGCAGTTCTTC.

This clonotype was observed many times. This rearrangement joins TRBV20-1 to TRBJ2-3; D possibly uses TRBD1 or TRBD2 (5 bases each). Trimming pared 3 bases from V and 2 bases from J, leaving 9 bases between. The CDR3 is 13 residues long. Germline V lookup: CDR1 DFQATT, CDR2 SNEGSKA (reference sequence). CDR3 residues: CSASIGATDTQYF. CDR3 in DNA: TGCAGTGCTAGCATCGGGGCCACAGATACGCAGTATTTT.

This clonotype has ten or more counts. The CDR3 nucleotides read TGCGCCAGCAGCCAAACTAGCGGGGATACGCAGTATTTT. Translated, it gives CASSQTSGDTQYF. The chain has TRBV4-3 and TRBJ2-3, with TRBD2 matching 9 bases. The germline gives CDR1 LGHNA, CDR2 YSLEER. V lost 2 bases and J lost 6; bases outside the gene matches: 0. The CDR3 is made up of 13 amino acids.

The chain uses TRBV7-8 and TRBJ2-2; 7 bases line up with TRBD2. The ends lost 2 bases at V and 4 bases at J; junction bases unmatched: 4. CDR1 is SGHVS and CDR2 is FQNEAQ in the germline V gene. The CDR3 is 15 residues long. CDR3 region: CASSLQRGRTGELFF. The CDR3 coding sequence is TGTGCCAGCAGCTTACAGCGGGGACGCACCGGGGAGCTGTTTTTT.

This clonotype was picked up one time. The V call is TRBV7-3, the J call TRBJ2-7; D is possibly TRBD1 (5 bases). Germline V gene data show CDR1 as SGHTA and CDR2 as FQGTGA. The CDR3 is 12 residues long. The V end lost 5 bases, the J end lost 7 bases, and 12 bases lay between the germline ends. CDR3 protein: CASSPQGLEQYF. The CDR3 nucleotides are TGTGCCAGCAGCCCGCAGGGTTTGGAGCAGTACTTC.

Points on this clonotype: The junction departs from germline at one end; a sequencing error may be responsible. This chain connects TRBV3-1 to TRBJ2-2, with D perhaps assigned TRBD1 or TRBD2 (5 bases each). CDR1 is LGHDT and CDR2 is YNNKEL in the germline V gene (reference sequence). The CDR3 contains 15 residues. CDR3 amino acids: CASSTRTMNTGVLFF. The CDR3 region has the DNA TGTGCCAGCAGCACCCGGACAATGAACACCGGGGTGCTGTTTTTT.